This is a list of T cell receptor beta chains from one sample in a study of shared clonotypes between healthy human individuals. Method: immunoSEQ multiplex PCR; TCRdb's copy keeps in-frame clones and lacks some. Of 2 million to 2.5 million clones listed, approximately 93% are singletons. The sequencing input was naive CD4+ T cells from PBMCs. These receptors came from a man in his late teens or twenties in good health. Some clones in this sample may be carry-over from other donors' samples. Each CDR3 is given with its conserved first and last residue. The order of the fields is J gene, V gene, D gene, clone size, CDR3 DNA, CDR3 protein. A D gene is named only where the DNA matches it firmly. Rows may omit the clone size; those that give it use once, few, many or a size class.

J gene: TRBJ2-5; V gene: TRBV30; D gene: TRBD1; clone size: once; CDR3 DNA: TGTGCCTGGAGTGTGGACAGGGGGACCCAGTACTTC; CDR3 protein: CAWSVDRGTQYF
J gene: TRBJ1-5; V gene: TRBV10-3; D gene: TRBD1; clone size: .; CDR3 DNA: TGTGCCACGACAGGGTATAGCAATCAGCCCCAGCATTTT; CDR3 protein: CATTGYSNQPQHF
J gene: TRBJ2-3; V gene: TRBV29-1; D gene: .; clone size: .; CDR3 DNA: TGCAGCGTTGATTCCAGCGGAGGAGATACGCAGTATTTT; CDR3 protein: CSVDSSGGDTQYF
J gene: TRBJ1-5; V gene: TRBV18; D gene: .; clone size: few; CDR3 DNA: TGTGCCAGCTCACCACTGGGGCAAAGTCAGCCCCAGCATTTT; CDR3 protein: CASSPLGQSQPQHF
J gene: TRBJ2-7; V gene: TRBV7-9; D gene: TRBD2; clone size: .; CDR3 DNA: TGTGCCAGCAGCCGTAGCGGGGAATACGAGCAGTACTTC; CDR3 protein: CASSRSGEYEQYF
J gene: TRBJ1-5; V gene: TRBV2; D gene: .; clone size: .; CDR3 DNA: TGTGCCAGCAGTGTCAGCCGTAATCAGCCCCAGCATTTT; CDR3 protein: CASSVSRNQPQHF
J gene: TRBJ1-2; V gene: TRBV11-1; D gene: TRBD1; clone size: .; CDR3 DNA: TGTGCCAGCAGCCAAATCGGACAGGGGAAGGGGTATGGCTACACCTTC; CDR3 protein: CASSQIGQGKGYGYTF
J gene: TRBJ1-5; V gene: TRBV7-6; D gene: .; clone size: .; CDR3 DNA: TGTGCCAGCAGCTTAATCAGCAATCAGCCCCAGCATTTT; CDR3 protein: CASSLISNQPQHF
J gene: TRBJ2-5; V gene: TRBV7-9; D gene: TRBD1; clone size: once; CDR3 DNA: TGTGCCAGCAGAGAGGAAGGGGGCGGACGGTACCAAGAGACCCAGTACTTC; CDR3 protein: CASREEGGGRYQETQYF
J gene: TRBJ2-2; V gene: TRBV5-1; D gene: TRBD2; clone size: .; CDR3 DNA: TGCGCCAGCAGCTTGGACGGGGGGTCTAGCGGGATGAACACCGGGGAGCTGTTTTTT; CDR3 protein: CASSLDGGSSGMNTGELFF
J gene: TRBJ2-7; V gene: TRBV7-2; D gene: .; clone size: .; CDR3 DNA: TGTGCCAGCAGCTTAAGGGGGTTTGAAGCCTTTTACGAGCAGTACTTC; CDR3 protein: CASSLRGFEAFYEQYF
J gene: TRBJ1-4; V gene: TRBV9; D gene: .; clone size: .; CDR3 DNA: TGTGCCAGCAGCGTAGCTTCCGGGCTCAATGAAAAACTGTTTTTT; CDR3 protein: CASSVASGLNEKLFF
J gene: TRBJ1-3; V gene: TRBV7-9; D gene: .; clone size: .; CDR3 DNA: TGTGCCAGCAGCGTTTGGACCGGAAACACCATATATTTT; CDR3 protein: CASSVWTGNTIYF
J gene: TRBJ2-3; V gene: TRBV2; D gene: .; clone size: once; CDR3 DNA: TGTGCCAGCAGTGAAGCTATTAATCCTAGCACAGATACGCAGTATTTT; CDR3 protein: CASSEAINPSTDTQYF
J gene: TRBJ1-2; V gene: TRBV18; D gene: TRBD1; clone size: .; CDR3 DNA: TGTGCCAGCTCACCTCTCTCCGGACAGGGGTCCTCAGAGGGTGGCTACACCTTC; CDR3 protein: CASSPLSGQGSSEGGYTF
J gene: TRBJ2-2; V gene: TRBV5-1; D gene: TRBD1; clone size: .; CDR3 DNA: TGCGCCAGCAGCTTGCCCCCGGGACAGGGGGCCGGGGAGCTGTTTTTT; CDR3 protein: CASSLPPGQGAGELFF
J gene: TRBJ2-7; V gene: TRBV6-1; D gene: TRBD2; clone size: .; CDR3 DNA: TGTGCCAGCAGTGAATCCGCCCTAGCGGAGTACGAGCAGTACTTC; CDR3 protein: CASSESALAEYEQYF
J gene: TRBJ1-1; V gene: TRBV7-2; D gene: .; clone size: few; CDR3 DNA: TGTGCCAGCAGCTCAAACAGGGCCACTGAAGCTTTCTTT; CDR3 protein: CASSSNRATEAFF
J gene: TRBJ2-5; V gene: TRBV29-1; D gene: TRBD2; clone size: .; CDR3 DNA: TGCAGCGCATCAGGGAGGGGAGAGACCCAGTACTTC; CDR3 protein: CSASGRGETQYF
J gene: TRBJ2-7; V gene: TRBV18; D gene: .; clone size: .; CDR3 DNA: TGTGCCAGCTCACCCTTTCGACAGGTCTCCTACGAGCAGTACTTC; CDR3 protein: CASSPFRQVSYEQYF
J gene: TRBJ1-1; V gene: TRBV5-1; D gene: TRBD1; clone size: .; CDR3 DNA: TGCGCCAGCAGCTTGTTTACAGGGGTTAGGGGAAACACTGAAGCTTTCTTT; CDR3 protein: CASSLFTGVRGNTEAFF
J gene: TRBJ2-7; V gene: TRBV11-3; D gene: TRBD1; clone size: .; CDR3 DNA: TGTGCCAGCAGCCCCCGGACAGGGCCACCCTACGAGCAGTACTTC; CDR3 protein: CASSPRTGPPYEQYF
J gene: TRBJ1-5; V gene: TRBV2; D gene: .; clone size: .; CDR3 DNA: TGTGCCAGCAGTCCGGACCTCGCGGAGGGTCAGCCCCAGCATTTT; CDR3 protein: CASSPDLAEGQPQHF
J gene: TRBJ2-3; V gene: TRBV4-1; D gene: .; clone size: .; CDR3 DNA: TGCGCCAGCAGCCAGGTCGGAGTGAGCACAGATACGCAGTATTTT; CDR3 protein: CASSQVGVSTDTQYF
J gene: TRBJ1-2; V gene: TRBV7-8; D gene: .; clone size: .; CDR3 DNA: TGTGCCAGCAGCAGGGCCTTAAGTCCCTATGGCTACACCTTC; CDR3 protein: CASSRALSPYGYTF
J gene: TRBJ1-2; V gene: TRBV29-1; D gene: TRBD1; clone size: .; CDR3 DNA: TGCAGCGTTAAGGGGGACAGGGGGCTCAACTATGGCTACACCTTC; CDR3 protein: CSVKGDRGLNYGYTF
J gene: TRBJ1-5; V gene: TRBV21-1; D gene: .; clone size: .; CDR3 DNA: TGTGCCAGCAGCAAAAGGGCAGTCCATCAGCCCCAGCATTTT; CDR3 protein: CASSKRAVHQPQHF
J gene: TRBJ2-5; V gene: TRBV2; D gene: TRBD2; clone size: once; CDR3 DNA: TGTGCCAGCAGCGCAGTAGCGGGAGTAGAGACCCAGTACTTC; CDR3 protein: CASSAVAGVETQYF
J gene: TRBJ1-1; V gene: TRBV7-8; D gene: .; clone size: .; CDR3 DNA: TGTGCCAGCAGCTTAGCCGAGGGCTTCACTGAAGCTTTCTTT; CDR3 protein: CASSLAEGFTEAFF
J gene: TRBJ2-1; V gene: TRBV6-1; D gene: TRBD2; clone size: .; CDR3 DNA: TGTGCCAGCAGTGGAACTAGCGGGAGGGCCAATGAGCAGTTCTTC; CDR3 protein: CASSGTSGRANEQFF
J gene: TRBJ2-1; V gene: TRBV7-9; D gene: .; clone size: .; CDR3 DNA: TGTGCCAGCCCTGCGACGAGGGATGGAAACAATGAGCAGTTCTTC; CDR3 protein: CASPATRDGNNEQFF
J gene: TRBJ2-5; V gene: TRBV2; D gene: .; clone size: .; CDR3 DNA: TGTGCCAGCAGTGACGGCGGGGTCGAGACCCAGTACTTC; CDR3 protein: CASSDGGVETQYF
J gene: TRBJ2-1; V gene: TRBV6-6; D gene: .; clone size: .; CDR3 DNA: TGTGCCAGCAGTTACCGGGCAAATGAGCAGTTCTTC; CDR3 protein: CASSYRANEQFF
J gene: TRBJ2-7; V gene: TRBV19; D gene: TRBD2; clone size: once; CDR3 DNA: TGTGCCAGTAGTATAGTTTCGGGGGGCGAGCAGTACTTC; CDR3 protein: CASSIVSGGEQYF
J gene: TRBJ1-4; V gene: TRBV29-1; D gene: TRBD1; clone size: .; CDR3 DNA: TGCAGCGTCCAGATAGGGGGCGCGAATGAAAAACTGTTTTTT; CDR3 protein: CSVQIGGANEKLFF
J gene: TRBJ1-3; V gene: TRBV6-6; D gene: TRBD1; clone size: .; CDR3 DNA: TGTGCCACCATCCCTACAGGGGGGAGGTCTGGAAACACCATATATTTT; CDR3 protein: CATIPTGGRSGNTIYF